This T cell receptor (beta chain) stems from a study of blood T cell repertoires in COVID-19. Study summary: Some COVID-19 samples were acute and others convalescent; all came from the United States, Italy and Spain. The cDNA or gDNA used as material had been derived from T cells, B-cell-depleted T cells, or PBMCs.

This CDR3 has 13 amino acids. From germline, CDR1 is SGHDT and CDR2 YYEEEE. The V gene end was trimmed by 4 bases and the J gene end by 8 bases; junction bases not matched to a gene: 6. Authors' data handling: Amplification from reference gene primers served as the basis for estimated nucleated cell counts. Sequencing used immunoSEQ multiplex PCR; TCRdb keeps in-frame clones, though not all of them. That table gives V, J and clone size, and the DNA gave D and trimming. The sample holds 120,000 to 150,000 clones; about four fifths are singletons and the top ten take approximately 5%. The V call is TRBV5-6, the J call TRBJ2-5, with 9 bases identical to TRBD1. The sequenced sample was peripheral blood. This clonotype was sampled from a human donor in a cohort sampled during active COVID-19. The CDR3 is CASSGDRVGTQYF. CDR3 sequence (DNA): TGTGCCAGCAGCGGGGACAGGGTGGGAACCCAGTACTTC.